A single sample gave rise to the 18 T cell receptor beta chains below, sequenced in a study of blood T cells in healthy people across ages (dated by TCRdb to 2014 to 2015). The library was generated by 5' RACE. Sequenced on an Illumina HiSeq 2500. A second PCR of about 6 to 11 cycles was performed with a sample-barcoded 5' primer and a J-beta primer mix. TCRdb reprocessed the public reads (quality trimming at Q25 with fastp, clone calling with MiXCR) and kept in-frame beta chains. For every CDR3 protein sequence, its rows merge into one entry that carries the most common genes and DNA. Here the sample has over a million distinct CDR3 sequences; less than 45% occur a single time. Of the sample, 4% falls within the top ten clones. The sequencing input was blood. These receptors came from a woman aged 18-30 years in good health.

The chain joins TRBV20-1 to TRBJ2-7, with D hard to call. This CDR3 comprises 13 residues. The V end lost 2 bases, the J end lost 1 base, and 9 bases lay between the germline ends. Germline V gene lookup returns CDR1 DFQATT and CDR2 SNEGSKA (reference sequence). Here the CDR3 DNA reads TGCAGTGCTAGACAGCGAGGATCCTACGAGCAGTACTTC. This encodes CSARQRGSYEQYF.

A few counts support this clonotype. V gene TRBV7-2 combines with J gene TRBJ2-7; the match to TRBD1 covers 7 bases. The CDR3 runs to 15 residues. Trimming took 4 bases from V and 0 from J; bases not matched to a gene: 6. CDR1 is SGHTA and CDR2 is FQGNSA in the germline V gene. The CDR3 region has the DNA TGTGCCAGCAGCTCGGGACAGCTGAGCTCCTACGAGCAGTACTTC. Translated, it gives CASSSGQLSSYEQYF.

The chain uses TRBV9 and TRBJ2-3; 9 nucleotides align to TRBD2. Germline assignment: CDR1 SGDLS and CDR2 YYNGEE. Trimming at V came to 7 bases and at J to 4 bases, leaving 7 bases not matched to a gene. CDR3 size: 14 residues. CDR3: CASGREGRSDTQYF. CDR3 nucleotides: TGTGCCAGCGGGCGGGAGGGCCGATCAGATACGCAGTATTTT.

This clonotype turned up a few times. The chain combines TRBV9 with TRBJ2-7; weak D call: TRBD2 (6 bases). The J call may not be correct, given that the DNA end is closer to TRBJ2-5. CDR3 length: 15 amino acids. Germline lookup yields CDR1 SGDLS and CDR2 YYNGEE. CDR3 nucleotides: TGTGCCAGCAGCGTAAGTCCCTCAGGGAGGGAGACCCAGTACTTC. As protein: CASSVSPSGRETQYF.

This clonotype was detected only a few times. The chain combines TRBV13 with TRBJ1-1, with 11 nucleotides matching TRBD1. Unmatched junction bases numbered 5, after V lost 5 bases and J lost 3 bases. The CDR3 length is 15 residues. Germline V gene data show CDR1 as PRHDT and CDR2 as FYEKMQ (reference sequence). CDR3 coding DNA: TGTGCCAGCAGCCCCCGGGGACAGGGGGACACTGAAGCTTTCTTT. Its translation: CASSPRGQGDTEAFF. Filled out from reference TRBV13 and TRBJ1-1, the complete variable domain reads AAGVIQSPRHLIKEKRETATLKCYPIPRHDTVYWYQQGPGQDPQFLISFYEKMQSDKGSIPDRFSAQQFSDYHSELNMSSLELGDSALYFCASSPRGQGDTEAFFGQGTRLTVV.

This clonotype was detected a few times. This sequence joins TRBV7-2 and TRBJ2-1, with 14 nucleotides matching TRBD2. V trimming: 5 bases; J trimming: 12 bases; junction bases outside the gene matches: 3. The germline CDR1 and CDR2 sequences are SGHTA and FQGNSA. The CDR3 loop spans 13 amino acids. The CDR3 DNA is TGTGCCAGCAGCCCCGGACTAGCGGGGGGGCAGTTCTTC. This sequence encodes CASSPGLAGGQFF.

This clonotype was seen a handful of times. The chain joins TRBV2 to TRBJ1-1; 9 bases agree with TRBD1. Germline V gene sequence: CDR1 SNHLY, CDR2 FYNNEI. The CDR3 is 16 residues long. Trimming at V came to 4 bases and at J to 4 bases, leaving 10 bases not matched to a gene. As DNA, the CDR3 is TGTGCCAGCAGTGCACAGGGGGCGCGAGGGGGCACTGAAGCTTTCTTT. Residues: CASSAQGARGGTEAFF. The whole variable domain, filled in from reference TRBV2 and TRBJ1-1, reads EPEVTQTPSHQVTQMGQEVILRCVPISNHLYFYWYRQILGQKVEFLVSFYNNEISEKSEIFDDQFSVERPDGSNFTLKIRSTKLEDSAMYFCASSAQGARGGTEAFFGQGTRLTVV.

The chain couples TRBV20-1 to TRBJ2-5; D might be TRBD2 (5 bases). The DNA end favors TRBJ2-7, so the J call may be wrong. Germline assignment: CDR1 DFQATT and CDR2 SNEGSKA (reference sequence). The CDR3 runs to 13 residues. The DNA of the CDR3 is TGCAGTGAAAGATATACACTAGGCAACGAGCAGTACTTC. It translates to CSERYTLGNEQYF.

A word on this clonotype: An end of the junction differs from the germline gene, which may be a read error. This chain links TRBV4-3 with TRBJ1-5, with a weak D call TRBD1 (5 bases). Germline CDR1 is LGHNA and CDR2 is YSLEER. CDR3 length equals 18 residues. The CDR3 loop reads CASSQHSGVTASNQPLHF. CDR3 in DNA: TGCGCCAGCAGCCAGCACTCGGGGGTCACGGCTAGCAATCAGCCCCTGCATTTT.

This chain uses TRBV4-1 with TRBJ1-2, with TRBD1 as a possible D gene (5 bases). The CDR3 totals 14 residues. V dropped 3 bases and J dropped 8 bases, with 16 bases sitting between them. Germline CDR1 and CDR2: MGHRA and YSYEKL. Here the CDR3 reads CASSQSGTVWGYTF. CDR3 bases: TGCGCCAGCAGCCAGTCCGGGACGGTGTGGGGCTACACCTTC.

The sample holds a few counts of this clonotype. The chain joins TRBV7-6 to TRBJ2-7; no definite D call. Trimming pared 5 bases from V and 3 bases from J, leaving 14 bases between. The CDR3 totals 14 residues. Germline V lookup: CDR1 SGHVS, CDR2 FNYEAQ. CDR3 loop: CASSARFYNYEQYF. DNA for the CDR3: TGTGCCAGCAGCGCAAGATTCTACAACTACGAGCAGTACTTC.

With respect to this clonotype: An end of the junction differs from the germline gene, which may be a read error. The chain recombines TRBV5-1 with TRBJ2-1; D may match TRBD1 or TRBD2 (5 bases each). The CDR3 consists of 13 residues. Germline assignment: CDR1 SGHRS and CDR2 YFSETQ. The CDR3 DNA is TGCACCAGCAGCTGGAGGCAGGGCAATGAGCAGTTCTTC. Protein product: CTSSWRQGNEQFF. Drawing the rest from reference TRBV5-1 and TRBJ2-1, the complete variable domain is KAGVTQTPRYLIKTRGQQVTLSCSPISGHRSVSWYQQTPGQGLQFLFEYFSETQRNKGNFPGRFSGRQFSNSRSEMNVSTLELGDSALYLCTSSWRQGNEQFFGPGTRLTVL.

This clonotype came up once. CDR3 protein: CATSAPGQGTRNEQYF. The CDR3 bases are TGTGCCACCAGTGCCCCCGGACAGGGGACGCGGAATGAGCAGTACTTC. J is TRBJ2-7 and V is TRBV24-1; 9 bases align to TRBD1. The CDR3 extends over 16 amino acids. Germline V CDR1 and CDR2: KGHDR, SFDVKD. With 5 bases clipped from V and 7 bases from J, the junction kept 14 bases outside the gene matches.

V gene TRBV9 combines with J gene TRBJ2-3; 14 nucleotides line up with TRBD2. The J segment lost 6 bases and the V segment lost 3 bases, leaving 9 bases of the junction unmatched. CDR1 is SGDLS, CDR2 YYNGEE, per germline. This CDR3 contains 17 residues. The CDR3 bases are TGTGCCAGCAGCGCCCTGACTAGCGGGAGGGCCTCCGATACGCAGTATTTT. Encoded protein: CASSALTSGRASDTQYF.

This chain links TRBV27 with TRBJ2-3, with D hard to call. Deletions cut 0 bases from V and 7 bases from J, with 14 bases between. Germline CDR1 reads MNHEY; CDR2 reads SMNVEV (reference sequence). CDR3 length: 15 amino acids. The CDR3 reads CASSLSVSPTYTQYF. CDR3 DNA sequence: TGTGCCAGCAGTTTATCTGTGTCTCCTACTTATACGCAGTATTTT.

A few counts support this clonotype. V gene TRBV6-2 or TRBV6-3 combines with J gene TRBJ1-1; maybe TRBD1 (5 bases). Trimming removed 2 bases from V and 4 bases from J, with 11 bases in between. The CDR3 consists of 14 residues. CDR1 and CDR2 (germline): MNHEY, SVGEGT. CDR3 nucleotide sequence: TGTGCCAGCAGTTACACCCAGGGTGCCACTGAAGCTTTCTTT. Translation: CASSYTQGATEAFF.

This clonotype occurred a few times. The CDR3 DNA reads TGTGCCAGCCGAAGTCCTGAGAGCACAGATACGCAGTATTTT. It translates to CASRSPESTDTQYF. This sequence joins TRBV2 and TRBJ2-3; D unresolved. Deletions cut 8 bases from V and 0 bases from J, with 12 bases between. This CDR3 has 14 residues. CDR1 and CDR2 (germline): SNHLY, FYNNEI.

The V and J genes are TRBV7-2 and TRBJ2-5; D tentatively reads TRBD1 or TRBD2 (5 bases each). The CDR3 has 15 amino acids. The germline gives CDR1 SGHTA, CDR2 FQGNSA. The V end was cut by 1 base, the J end by 5 bases, with 14 bases between. This CDR3 is CASSLGDLWRETQYF. Here the CDR3 DNA reads TGTGCCAGCAGCTTAGGGGACCTTTGGAGGGAGACCCAGTACTTC.